This TCR beta chain was documented in a study of lymphopenia after photon versus proton radiotherapy. Findings and limits, study-wide: A bigger post-nadir fall in TCR diversity correlated inversely with survival time in deceased patients. Photon-treated patients lost naive T cells and TCR diversity; proton-treated stayed stable. Survival link was tested only in deceased patients; proton benefit remains a possibility.

Note on this clone: The antigen remains unidentified.

Assay: immunoSEQ multiplex PCR; the TCRdb copy retains only in-frame clones and omits some. The table lists more than 25,000 clones, 80% to 90% of them singletons. V lost 1 base to trimming and J lost 0 bases, with 7 bases between them. CDR1 MNHEY and CDR2 SVGAGI come from the germline V gene. This CDR3 is 14 amino acids long. The source is an older woman with cholangiocarcinoma. Some clones in this sample may be carry-over from other donors' samples. The sample consisted of peripheral blood, taken from a patient treated with proton-based radiotherapy. The rearrangement uses TRBV6-5 and TRBJ2-7; D is ambiguous. The CDR3 loop reads CASSYFVDSYEQYF. The CDR3 nucleotides read TGTGCCAGCAGTTACTTCGTGGACTCCTACGAGCAGTACTTC.